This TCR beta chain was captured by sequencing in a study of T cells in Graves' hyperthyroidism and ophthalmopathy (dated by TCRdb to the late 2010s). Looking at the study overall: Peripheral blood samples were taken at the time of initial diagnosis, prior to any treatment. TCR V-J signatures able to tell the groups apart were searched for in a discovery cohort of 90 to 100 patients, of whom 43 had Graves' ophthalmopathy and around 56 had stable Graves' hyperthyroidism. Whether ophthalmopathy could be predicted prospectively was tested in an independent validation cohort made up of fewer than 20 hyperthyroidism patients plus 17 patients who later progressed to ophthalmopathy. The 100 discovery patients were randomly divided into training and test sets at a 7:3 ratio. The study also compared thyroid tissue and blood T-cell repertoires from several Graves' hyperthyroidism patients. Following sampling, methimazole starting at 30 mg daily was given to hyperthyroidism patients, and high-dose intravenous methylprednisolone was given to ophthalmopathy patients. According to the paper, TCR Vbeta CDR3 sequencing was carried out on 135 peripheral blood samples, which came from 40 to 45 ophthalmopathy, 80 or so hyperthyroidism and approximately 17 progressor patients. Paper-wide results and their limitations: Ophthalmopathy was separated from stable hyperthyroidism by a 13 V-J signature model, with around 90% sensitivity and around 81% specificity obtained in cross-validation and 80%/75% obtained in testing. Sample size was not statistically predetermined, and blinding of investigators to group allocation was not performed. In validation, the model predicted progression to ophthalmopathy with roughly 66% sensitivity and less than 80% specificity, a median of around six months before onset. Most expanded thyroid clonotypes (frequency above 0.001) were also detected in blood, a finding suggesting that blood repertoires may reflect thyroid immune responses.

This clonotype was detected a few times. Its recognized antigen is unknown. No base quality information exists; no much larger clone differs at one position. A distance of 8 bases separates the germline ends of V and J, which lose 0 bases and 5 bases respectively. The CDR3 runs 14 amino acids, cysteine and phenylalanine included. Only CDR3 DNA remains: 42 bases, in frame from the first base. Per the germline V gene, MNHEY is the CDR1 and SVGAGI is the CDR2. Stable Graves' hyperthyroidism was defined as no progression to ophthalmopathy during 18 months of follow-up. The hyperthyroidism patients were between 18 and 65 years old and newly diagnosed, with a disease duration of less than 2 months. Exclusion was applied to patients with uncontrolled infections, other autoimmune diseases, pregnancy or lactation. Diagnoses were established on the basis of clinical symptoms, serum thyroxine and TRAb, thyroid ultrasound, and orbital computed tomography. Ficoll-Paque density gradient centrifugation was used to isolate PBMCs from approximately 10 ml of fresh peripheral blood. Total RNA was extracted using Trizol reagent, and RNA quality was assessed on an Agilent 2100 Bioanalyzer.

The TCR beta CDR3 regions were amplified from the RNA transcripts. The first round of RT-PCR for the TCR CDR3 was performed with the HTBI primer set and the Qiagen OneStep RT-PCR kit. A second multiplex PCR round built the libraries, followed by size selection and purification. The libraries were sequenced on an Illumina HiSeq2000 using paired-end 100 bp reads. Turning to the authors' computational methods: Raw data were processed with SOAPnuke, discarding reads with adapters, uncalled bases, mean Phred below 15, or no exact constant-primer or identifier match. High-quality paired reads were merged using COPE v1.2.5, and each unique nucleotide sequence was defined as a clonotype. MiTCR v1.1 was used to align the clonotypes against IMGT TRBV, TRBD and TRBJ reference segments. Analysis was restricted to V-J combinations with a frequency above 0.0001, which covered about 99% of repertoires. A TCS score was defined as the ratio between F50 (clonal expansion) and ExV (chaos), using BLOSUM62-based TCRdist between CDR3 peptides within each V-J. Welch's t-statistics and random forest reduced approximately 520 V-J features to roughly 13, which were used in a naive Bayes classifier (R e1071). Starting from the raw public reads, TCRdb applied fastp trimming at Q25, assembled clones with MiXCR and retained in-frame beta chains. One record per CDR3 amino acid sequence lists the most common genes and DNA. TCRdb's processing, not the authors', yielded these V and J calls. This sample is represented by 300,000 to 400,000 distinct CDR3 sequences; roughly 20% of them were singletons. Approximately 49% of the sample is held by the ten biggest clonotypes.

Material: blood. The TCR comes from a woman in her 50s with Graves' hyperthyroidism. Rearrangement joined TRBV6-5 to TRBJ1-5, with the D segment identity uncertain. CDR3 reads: CASSYSDSYQPQHF. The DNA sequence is TGTGCCAGCAGTTACTCAGACTCTTATCAGCCCCAGCATTTT.